This TCR beta chain was sequenced in a study of T cell responses to AZD1222 COVID-19 vaccine. Study-wide results and limits: The study found vaccine-associated CD4 TCRs spanning spike, dominant at 160-218 and 743-854.

Points on this clone: Its antigen is unknown.

The CDR3 extends over 14 amino acids. Trimming stripped 6 bases from V and 4 bases from J, with 15 bases between. Germline V gene data show CDR1 as MNHEY and CDR2 as SVGAGI. Using immunoSEQ multiplex PCR, the repertoire was profiled, and TCRdb retains in-frame clones only, with some absent. The sample consists of some 160,000 clones, roughly 93% of them appearing once. The input for sequencing was peripheral blood, taken on day 0 of AZD1222 vaccination. This sequence originates from an adult in good health. The chain employs TRBV6-5 and TRBJ1-1, with D possibly matching TRBD1 (5 bases). CDR3 DNA sequence: TGTGCCAGCAGCACCGGGGCCTGGGGCACTGAAGCTTTCTTT. Its translation: CASSTGAWGTEAFF.